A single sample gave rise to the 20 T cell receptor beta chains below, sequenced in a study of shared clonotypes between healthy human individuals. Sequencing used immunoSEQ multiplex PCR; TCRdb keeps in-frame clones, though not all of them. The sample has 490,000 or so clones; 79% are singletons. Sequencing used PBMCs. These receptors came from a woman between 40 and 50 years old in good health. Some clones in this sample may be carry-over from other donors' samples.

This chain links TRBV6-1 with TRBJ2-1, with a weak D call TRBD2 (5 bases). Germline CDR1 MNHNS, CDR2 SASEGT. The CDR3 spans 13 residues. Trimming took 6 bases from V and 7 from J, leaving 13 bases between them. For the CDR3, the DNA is TGTGCCAGCAGGGAGAGCGGTGGGAATGAGCAGTTCTTC. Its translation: CASRESGGNEQFF.

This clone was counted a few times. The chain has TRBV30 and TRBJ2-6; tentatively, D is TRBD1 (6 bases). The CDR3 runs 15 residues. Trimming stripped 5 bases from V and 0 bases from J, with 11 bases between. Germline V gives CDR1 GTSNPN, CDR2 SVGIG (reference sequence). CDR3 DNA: TGTGCCTGGGGGGGCGGGCACTCTGGGGCCAACGTCCTGACTTTC. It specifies CAWGGGHSGANVLTF.

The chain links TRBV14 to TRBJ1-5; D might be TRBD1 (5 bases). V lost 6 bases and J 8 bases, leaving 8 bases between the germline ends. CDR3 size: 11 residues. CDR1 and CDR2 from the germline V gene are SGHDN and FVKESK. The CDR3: CASRSREPQHF. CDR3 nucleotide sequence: TGTGCCAGCAGATCCAGGGAGCCCCAGCATTTT.

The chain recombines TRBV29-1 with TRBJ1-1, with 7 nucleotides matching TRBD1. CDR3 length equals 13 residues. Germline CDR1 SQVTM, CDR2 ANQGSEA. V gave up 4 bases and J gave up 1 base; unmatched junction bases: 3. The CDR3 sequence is CSVGNRGNTEAFF. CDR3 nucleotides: TGCAGCGTTGGTAACAGGGGGAACACTGAAGCTTTCTTT.

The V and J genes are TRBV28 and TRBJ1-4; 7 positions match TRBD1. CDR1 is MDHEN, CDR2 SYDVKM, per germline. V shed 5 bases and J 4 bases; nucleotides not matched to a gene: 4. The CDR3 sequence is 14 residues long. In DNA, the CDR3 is TGTGCCAGCAGTGGAGGGACAGTTAATGAAAAACTGTTTTTT. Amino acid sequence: CASSGGTVNEKLFF. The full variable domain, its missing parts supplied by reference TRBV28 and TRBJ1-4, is DVKVTQSSRYLVKRTGEKVFLECVQDMDHENMFWYRQDPGLGLRLIYFSYDVKMKEKGDIPEGYSVSREKKERFSLILESASTNQTSMYLCASSGGTVNEKLFFGSGTQLSVL.

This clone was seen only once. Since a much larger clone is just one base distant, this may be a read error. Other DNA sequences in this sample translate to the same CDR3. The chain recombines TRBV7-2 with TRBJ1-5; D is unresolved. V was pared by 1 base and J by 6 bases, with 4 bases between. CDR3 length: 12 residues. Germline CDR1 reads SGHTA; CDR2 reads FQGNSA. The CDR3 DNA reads TGTGCCAGCAGCTTAGGGGGTCAGCCCCAGCATTTT. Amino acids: CASSLGGQPQHF.

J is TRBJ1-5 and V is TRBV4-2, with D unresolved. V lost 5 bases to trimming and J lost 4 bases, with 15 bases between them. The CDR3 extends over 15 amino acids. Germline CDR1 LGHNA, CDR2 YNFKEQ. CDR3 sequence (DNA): TGTGCCAGCAGCGAAGGCCACATTCGGAATCAGCCCCAGCATTTT. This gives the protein CASSEGHIRNQPQHF.

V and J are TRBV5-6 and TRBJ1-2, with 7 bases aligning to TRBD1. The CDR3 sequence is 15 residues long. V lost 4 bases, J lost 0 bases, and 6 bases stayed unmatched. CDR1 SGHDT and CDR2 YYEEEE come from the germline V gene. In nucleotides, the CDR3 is TGTGCCAGCAGCAAAAGGGACAGACCTAACTATGGCTACACCTTC. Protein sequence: CASSKRDRPNYGYTF.

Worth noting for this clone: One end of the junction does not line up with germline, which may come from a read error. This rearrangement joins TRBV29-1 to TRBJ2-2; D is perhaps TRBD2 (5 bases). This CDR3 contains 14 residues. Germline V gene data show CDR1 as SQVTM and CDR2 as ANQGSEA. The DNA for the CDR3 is TGCAGCCCCCGAATCGGGCAGACCCACCGGGGAGCTGTTTTT. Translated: CSPRIGQTHRGAVF.

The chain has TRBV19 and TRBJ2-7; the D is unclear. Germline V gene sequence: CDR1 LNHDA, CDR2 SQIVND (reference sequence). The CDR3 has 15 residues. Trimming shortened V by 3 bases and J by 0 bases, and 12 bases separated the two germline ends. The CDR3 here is CASSMGRTPSYEQYF. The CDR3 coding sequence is TGTGCCAGTAGTATGGGAAGGACCCCCTCCTACGAGCAGTACTTC.

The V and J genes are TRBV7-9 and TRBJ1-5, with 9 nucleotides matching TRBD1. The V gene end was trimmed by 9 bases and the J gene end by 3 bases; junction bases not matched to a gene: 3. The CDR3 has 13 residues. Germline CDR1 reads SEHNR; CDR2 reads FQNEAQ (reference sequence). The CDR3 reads CASWTGVNQPQHF. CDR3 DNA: TGTGCCAGTTGGACAGGGGTCAATCAGCCCCAGCATTTT.

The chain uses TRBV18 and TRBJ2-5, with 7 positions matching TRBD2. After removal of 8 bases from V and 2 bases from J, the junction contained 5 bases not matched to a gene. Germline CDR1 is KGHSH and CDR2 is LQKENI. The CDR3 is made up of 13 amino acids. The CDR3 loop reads CASSGTQQETQYF. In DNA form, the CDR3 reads TGTGCCAGCAGCGGGACCCAACAAGAGACCCAGTACTTC.

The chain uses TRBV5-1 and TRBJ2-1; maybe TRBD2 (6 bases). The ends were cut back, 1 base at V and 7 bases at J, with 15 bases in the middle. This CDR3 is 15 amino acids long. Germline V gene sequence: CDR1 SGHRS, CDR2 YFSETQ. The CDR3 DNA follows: TGCGCCAGCAGCTTGTCCAGCGGGCTGCTGAATGAGCAGTTCTTC. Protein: CASSLSSGLLNEQFF.

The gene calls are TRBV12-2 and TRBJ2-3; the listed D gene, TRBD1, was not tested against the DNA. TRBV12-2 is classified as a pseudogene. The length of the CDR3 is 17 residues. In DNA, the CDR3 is TGTGCAAGTCGCCCTAGCGGGACAGGGGATGAGGCAGATACGCAGTATTTT. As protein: CASRPSGTGDEADTQYF.

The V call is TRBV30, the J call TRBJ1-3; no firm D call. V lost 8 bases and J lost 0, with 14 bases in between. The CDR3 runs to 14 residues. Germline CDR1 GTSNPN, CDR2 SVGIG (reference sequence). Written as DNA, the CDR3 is TGTGCCGGAAGGGTCGGGCTCTCTGGAAACACCATATATTTT. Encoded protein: CAGRVGLSGNTIYF. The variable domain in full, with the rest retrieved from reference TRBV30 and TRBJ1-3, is SQTIHQWPATLVQPVGSPLSLECTVEGTSNPNLYWYRQAAGRGLQLLFYSVGIGQISSEVPQNLSASRPQDRQFILSSKKLLLSDSGFYLCAGRVGLSGNTIYFGEGSWLTVV.

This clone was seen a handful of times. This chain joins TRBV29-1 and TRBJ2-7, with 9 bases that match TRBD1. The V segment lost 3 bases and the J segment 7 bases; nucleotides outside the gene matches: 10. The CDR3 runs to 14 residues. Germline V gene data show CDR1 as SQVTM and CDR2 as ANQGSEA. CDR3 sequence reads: CSVEVQGALGEQYF. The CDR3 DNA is TGCAGCGTTGAGGTACAGGGGGCGTTGGGGGAGCAGTACTTC.

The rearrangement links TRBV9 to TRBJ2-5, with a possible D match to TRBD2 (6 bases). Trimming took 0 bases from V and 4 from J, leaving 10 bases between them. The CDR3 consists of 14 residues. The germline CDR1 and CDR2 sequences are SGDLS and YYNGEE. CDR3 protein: CASSVEGRRETQYF. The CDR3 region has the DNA TGTGCCAGCAGCGTAGAAGGGAGGCGAGAGACCCAGTACTTC.

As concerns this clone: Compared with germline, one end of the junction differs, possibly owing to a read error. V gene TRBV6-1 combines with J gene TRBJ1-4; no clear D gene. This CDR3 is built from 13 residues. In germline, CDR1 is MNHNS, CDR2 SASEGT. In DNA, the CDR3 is TGTGCCAGCAGTGAAGGAGATGTGGGCACTCGGGGTTTT. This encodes CASSEGDVGTRGF.

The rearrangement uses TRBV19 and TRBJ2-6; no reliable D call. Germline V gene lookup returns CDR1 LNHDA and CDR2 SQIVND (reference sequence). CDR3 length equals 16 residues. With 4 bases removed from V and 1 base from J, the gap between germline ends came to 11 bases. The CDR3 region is CASSKGWISGANVLTF. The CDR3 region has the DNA TGTGCCAGTAGTAAGGGCTGGATATCTGGGGCCAACGTCCTGACTTTC.

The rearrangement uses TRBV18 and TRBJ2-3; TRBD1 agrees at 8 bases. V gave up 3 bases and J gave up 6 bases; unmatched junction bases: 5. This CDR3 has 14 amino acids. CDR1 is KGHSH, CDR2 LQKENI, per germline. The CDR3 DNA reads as TGTGCCAGCTCACCCTCGACAGGGGAGGATACGCAGTATTTT. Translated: CASSPSTGEDTQYF.